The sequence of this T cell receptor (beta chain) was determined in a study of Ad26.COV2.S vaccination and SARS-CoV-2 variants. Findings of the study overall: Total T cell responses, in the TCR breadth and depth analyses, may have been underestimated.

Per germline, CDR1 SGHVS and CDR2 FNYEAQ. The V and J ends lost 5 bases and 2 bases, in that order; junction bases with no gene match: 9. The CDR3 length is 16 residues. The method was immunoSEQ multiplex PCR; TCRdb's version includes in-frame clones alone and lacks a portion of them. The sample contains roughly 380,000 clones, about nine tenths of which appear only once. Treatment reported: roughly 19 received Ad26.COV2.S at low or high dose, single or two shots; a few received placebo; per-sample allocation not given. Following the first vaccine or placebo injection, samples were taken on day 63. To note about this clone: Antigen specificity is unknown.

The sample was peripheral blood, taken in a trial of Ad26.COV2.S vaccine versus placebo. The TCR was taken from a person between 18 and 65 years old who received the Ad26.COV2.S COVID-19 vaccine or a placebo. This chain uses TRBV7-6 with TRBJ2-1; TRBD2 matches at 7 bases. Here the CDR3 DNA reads TGTGCCAGCAGCCACGGGAGGTTTTCGGCCTACAATGAGCAGTTCTTC. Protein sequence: CASSHGRFSAYNEQFF.